The 24 T cell receptor beta chains below were found in one sample sequenced in a study of beta chain features in type 1 diabetes. Expressed TCRB transcripts got sequenced, as all isolated RNA was reverse transcribed. Produced via immunoSEQ multiplex PCR; TCRdb's table is partial and in-frame only. The sample includes hundreds of thousands of clones, less than 20% of them seen just once. Sequencing was done on a sample of naive CD4+ T cells from blood. The receptors derive from a man between 18 and 35 years old in good health.

This clone turned up a few times. CDR3 residues: CASSLRDRGTKETQYF. In DNA, the CDR3 is TGTGCCAGCAGTTTGCGGGACAGGGGGACTAAAGAGACCCAGTACTTC. The chain carries TRBV28 and TRBJ2-5; 11 bases fit TRBD1. V lost 3 bases to trimming and J lost 3 bases; unmatched junction nucleotides: 6. This CDR3 region has 16 residues. Germline CDR1 reads MDHEN; CDR2 reads SYDVKM.

The gene calls are TRBV9 and TRBJ2-3, with D possibly TRBD1 on 5 matching bases. The CDR3 extends over 14 amino acids. With 1 base removed from V and 1 base from J, the gap between germline ends came to 7 bases. CDR1 is SGDLS and CDR2 is YYNGEE in the germline V gene. The CDR3 sequence is CASSVLGGTDTQYF. CDR3 bases: TGTGCCAGCAGCGTACTAGGGGGCACAGATACGCAGTATTTT.

This clone was seen a few times. The chain couples TRBV7-2 to TRBJ1-5, with 8 bases aligning to TRBD1. CDR1 and CDR2 from the germline V gene are SGHTA and FQGNSA. The CDR3 is made up of 15 amino acids. Trimming at V came to 5 bases and at J to 3 bases, leaving 6 bases not matched to a gene. This CDR3 is CASSQQGVVNQPQHF. The CDR3 nucleotides are TGTGCCAGCAGCCAACAGGGGGTGGTCAATCAGCCCCAGCATTTT. Filled out from reference TRBV7-2 and TRBJ1-5, the complete variable domain reads GAGVSQSPSNKVTEKGKDVELRCDPISGHTALYWYRQSLGQGLEFLIYFQGNSAPDKSGLPSDRFSAERTGGSVSTLTIQRTQQEDSAVYLCASSQQGVVNQPQHFGDGTRLSIL.

Concerning this clone itself: The same CDR3 can be traced to other DNA sequences in this sample. The chain couples TRBV5-1 to TRBJ2-5, with D possibly matching TRBD1 (6 bases). Germline loops: CDR1 SGHRS, CDR2 YFSETQ. Trimming shortened V by 0 bases and J by 5 bases, and 11 bases separated the two germline ends. This CDR3 spans 14 amino acids. CDR3 residues: CASSLVGAGETQYF. CDR3 DNA sequence: TGCGCCAGCAGCTTGGTGGGGGCCGGGGAGACCCAGTACTTC.

The chain joins TRBV7-9 to TRBJ2-7; 7 nucleotides agree with TRBD1. The CDR3 has 15 amino acids. The junction had 6 bases not matched to a gene; V was cut back by 4 bases and J by 0 bases. The germline CDR1 and CDR2 sequences are SEHNR and FQNEAQ (reference sequence). As DNA, the CDR3 is TGTGCCAGCAGCTCTCGGACAGGCCTCTCCTACGAGCAGTACTTC. It codes for CASSSRTGLSYEQYF.

V gene TRBV7-2 combines with J gene TRBJ2-3; the match to TRBD2 covers 8 bases. Germline loops: CDR1 SGHTA, CDR2 FQGNSA. Trimming removed 1 base from V and 1 base from J; junction bases left unmatched: 4. The CDR3 loop spans 16 amino acids. CDR3 loop: CASSLVGSGGTDTQYF. In nucleotides, the CDR3 is TGTGCCAGCAGCTTAGTAGGTAGCGGGGGCACAGATACGCAGTATTTT.

A few counts support this clone. The chain recombines TRBV4-1 with TRBJ1-2; D may be TRBD1 (6 bases). The V gene's germline CDR1 is MGHRA and CDR2 YSYEKL. The V and J ends lost 3 bases and 5 bases respectively, with 16 bases between them. The CDR3 runs to 15 residues. CDR3 loop: CASSHPTGQAYGYTF. The CDR3 bases are TGCGCCAGCAGCCACCCGACAGGACAAGCATATGGCTACACCTTC.

This clone was picked up a small number of times. The chain couples TRBV5-1 to TRBJ1-4, with a possible D match to TRBD1 (5 bases). Germline V gene lookup returns CDR1 SGHRS and CDR2 YFSETQ. CDR3 size: 16 residues. Trimming shortened V by 0 bases and J by 0 bases, and 9 bases separated the two germline ends. The CDR3 loop is CASSLDQGATNEKLFF. CDR3 coding DNA: TGCGCCAGCAGCTTGGACCAGGGTGCAACTAATGAAAAACTGTTTTTT.

The CDR3 DNA is TGTGCCAGCAGCTTGAGACGGAGACAAGAGACCCAGTACTTC. It is translated as CASSLRRRQETQYF. The genes are TRBV7-2 and TRBJ2-5; no clear D gene. Trimming removed 3 bases at V and 2 bases at J, with 10 bases between. The CDR3 sequence is 14 residues long. CDR1 is SGHTA and CDR2 is FQGNSA in the germline V gene. The full variable domain, completed using reference TRBV7-2 and TRBJ2-5, is GAGVSQSPSNKVTEKGKDVELRCDPISGHTALYWYRQSLGQGLEFLIYFQGNSAPDKSGLPSDRFSAERTGGSVSTLTIQRTQQEDSAVYLCASSLRRRQETQYFGPGTRLLVL.

This clone has more than one count but fewer than ten. DNA for the CDR3: TGTGCCACCAGCAGCCGGGACAGGCCGGCCTACGAGCAGTACTTC. Its protein is CATSSRDRPAYEQYF. The chain has TRBV15 and TRBJ2-7, with TRBD1 matching over 8 bases. Germline assignment: CDR1 LNHNV and CDR2 YYDKDF (reference sequence). This CDR3 has 15 residues. Germline trimming cut 3 bases from V and 2 bases from J; bases unmatched to any gene: 6. Drawing the rest from reference TRBV15 and TRBJ2-7, the complete variable domain is DAMVIQNPRYQVTQFGKPVTLSCSQTLNHNVMYWYQQKSSQAPKLLFHYYDKDFNNEADTPDNFQSRRPNTSFCFLDIRSPGLGDTAMYLCATSSRDRPAYEQYFGPGTRLTVT.

J is TRBJ2-1 and V is TRBV7-2; 7 bases are shared with TRBD2. Losses at the gene ends were 4 bases for V and 9 bases for J; bases not matched to a gene: 12. The CDR3 sequence is 15 residues long. Germline lookup yields CDR1 SGHTA and CDR2 FQGNSA. The CDR3 is CASSSGRVQHAEQFF. CDR3 sequence (DNA): TGTGCCAGCAGCTCAGGGAGGGTTCAGCACGCTGAGCAGTTCTTC.

This clone was found a few times. This rearrangement joins TRBV7-2 to TRBJ1-2; D ambiguous. The CDR3 is 13 amino acids. Trimming stripped 3 bases from V and 2 bases from J, with 7 bases between. CDR1 is SGHTA and CDR2 is FQGNSA in the germline V gene. CDR3 amino acids: CASSLTENYGYTF. Written as DNA, the CDR3 is TGTGCCAGCAGCTTGACGGAAAACTATGGCTACACCTTC. Full variable domain (remainder filled in from reference TRBV7-2 and TRBJ1-2): GAGVSQSPSNKVTEKGKDVELRCDPISGHTALYWYRQSLGQGLEFLIYFQGNSAPDKSGLPSDRFSAERTGGSVSTLTIQRTQQEDSAVYLCASSLTENYGYTFGSGTRLTVV.

This clone was seen a few times. V and J are TRBV5-1 and TRBJ1-3, with a tentative D call TRBD1 (5 bases). The CDR3 sequence is 14 residues long. Germline CDR1 reads SGHRS; CDR2 reads YFSETQ. Trimming pared 2 bases from V and 0 bases from J, leaving 6 bases between. CDR3 bases: TGCGCCAGCAGCTTACAGGTCTCTGGAAACACCATATATTTT. Protein: CASSLQVSGNTIYF.

The chain links TRBV7-9 to TRBJ1-1; possible D gene TRBD1, 5 bases. Germline V CDR1 and CDR2: SEHNR, FQNEAQ (reference sequence). The V end was cut by 0 bases, the J end by 5 bases, with 16 bases between. CDR3 length: 16 residues. The CDR3 reads CASSLALGAGRTEAFF. The CDR3 nucleotides are TGTGCCAGCAGCTTAGCCCTCGGGGCAGGTCGGACTGAAGCTTTCTTT.

This clone turned up a few times. V gene TRBV28 combines with J gene TRBJ2-4; D tentatively fits TRBD1 or TRBD2 (7 bases each). Per the germline V gene, CDR1 is MDHEN and CDR2 is SYDVKM. V lost 7 bases and J lost 14, with 24 bases in between. The CDR3 is made up of 14 amino acids. The CDR3 loop is CASIESPGGQRKYF. CDR3 coding DNA: TGTGCCAGCATCGAATCCCCGGGGGGACAGAGAAAGTACTTC.

This clone came up a few times. Other DNA sequences in the sample encode the same CDR3. The J gene is TRBJ2-3, the V gene TRBV18; D remains ambiguous. This CDR3 contains 12 residues. V lost 5 bases to trimming and J lost 0 bases, with 3 bases between them. Germline lookup yields CDR1 KGHSH and CDR2 LQKENI. The CDR3 here is CASSSSTDTQYF. CDR3 DNA sequence: TGTGCCAGCTCATCTAGCACAGATACGCAGTATTTT.

This clone was observed a few times. The chain has TRBV30 and TRBJ2-3; a possible D gene is TRBD1 (6 bases). Germline values: CDR1 GTSNPN, CDR2 SVGIG (reference sequence). Trimming left V 1 base short and J 1 base short, with 9 bases between. This CDR3 has 14 amino acids. This chain's CDR3 is CAWSGAGGTDTQYF. The CDR3 DNA follows: TGTGCCTGGAGTGGGGCAGGGGGCACAGATACGCAGTATTTT.

The table lists this clone with a few counts. The CDR3 loop is CASSRGQRETQYF. The CDR3, as DNA: TGTGCCAGTAGTCGGGGACAGCGAGAGACCCAGTACTTC. The chain is built from TRBV19 and TRBJ2-5; 7 positions match TRBD1. Germline values: CDR1 LNHDA, CDR2 SQIVND (reference sequence). V lost 5 bases and J lost 4; bases outside the gene matches: 4. The CDR3 is 13 residues long.

The chain links TRBV18 to TRBJ2-1; 8 bases map to TRBD1. V lost 3 bases to trimming and J lost 4 bases; unmatched junction nucleotides: 11. The length of the CDR3 is 17 residues. The germline gives CDR1 KGHSH, CDR2 LQKENI. The CDR3 sequence is CASSPSTGALAYNEQFF. DNA for the CDR3: TGTGCCAGCTCACCTTCGACAGGGGCCCTTGCGTACAATGAGCAGTTCTTC.

This clone has just a few counts. The V call is TRBV5-1, the J call TRBJ2-7; 12 bases match TRBD1. Unmatched junction bases numbered 7, after V lost 7 bases and J lost 5 bases. From germline, CDR1 is SGHRS and CDR2 YFSETQ. The CDR3 contains 14 residues. CDR3 region: CASSAGTGGDEQYF. DNA for the CDR3: TGCGCCAGCTCCGCCGGGACAGGGGGCGACGAGCAGTACTTC.

The V and J genes are TRBV7-2 and TRBJ1-2; weak D call: TRBD1 (5 bases). V dropped 6 bases and J dropped 4 bases, with 18 bases sitting between them. Germline assignment: CDR1 SGHTA and CDR2 FQGNSA. This CDR3 has 15 amino acids. CDR3 nucleotides: TGTGCCAGCAGTACCGTAGGACACCTCGTCTATGGCTACACCTTC. Amino acid sequence: CASSTVGHLVYGYTF.

This chain links TRBV7-8 with TRBJ2-1; D remains unclear. The germline V gene encodes CDR1 SGHVS and CDR2 FQNEAQ. The CDR3 runs to 14 residues. V lost 5 bases and J 4 bases, leaving 12 bases between the germline ends. CDR3 amino acids: CASSPRSNYNEQFF. The CDR3 region has the DNA TGTGCCAGCAGCCCCCGATCGAATTACAATGAGCAGTTCTTC. Together with reference TRBV7-8 and TRBJ2-1, the CDR3 gives the full variable domain: GAGVSQSPRYKVAKRGQDVALRCDPISGHVSLFWYQQALGQGPEFLTYFQNEAQLDKSGLPSDRFFAERPEGSVSTLKIQRTQQEDSAVYLCASSPRSNYNEQFFGPGTRLTVL.

This clone was counted only a few times. The genes are TRBV18 and TRBJ2-5; 11 bases are a match to TRBD2. Unmatched junction bases numbered 4, after V lost 3 bases and J lost 4 bases. The CDR3 runs 15 residues. Germline loops: CDR1 KGHSH, CDR2 LQKENI. The CDR3, as DNA: TGTGCCAGCTCACCGACTAGCGGGACGCGAGAGACCCAGTACTTC. Translating gives CASSPTSGTRETQYF.

V gene TRBV14 combines with J gene TRBJ2-7; 7 bases are shared with TRBD2. This CDR3 has 14 residues. Germline assignment: CDR1 SGHDN and CDR2 FVKESK. Trimming cost V 2 bases and J 3 bases; bases outside gene matches: 4. The CDR3 reads CASSQLGGSYEQYF. In DNA form, the CDR3 reads TGTGCCAGCAGCCAACTGGGAGGGAGCTACGAGCAGTACTTC. Based on the CDR3 plus reference TRBV14 and TRBJ2-7, the full variable domain is EAGVTQFPSHSVIEKGQTVTLRCDPISGHDNLYWYRRVMGKEIKFLLHFVKESKQDESGMPNNRFLAERTGGTYSTLKVQPAELEDSGVYFCASSQLGGSYEQYFGPGTRLTVT.